These 26 T cell receptor beta chains were sequenced from one sample in a study of T cell responses to AZD1222 COVID-19 vaccine. The assay was immunoSEQ multiplex PCR, and TCRdb's table has in-frame clones only and misses some. The repertoire consists of some 150,000 clones, with around 94% occurring once and the leading ten covering over 0.95%. This specimen was peripheral blood, taken on day 0 of AZD1222 vaccination. All receptors derive from an adult in good health.

The chain carries TRBV5-8 and TRBJ1-3; D ambiguous. Germline loops: CDR1 SGHTS, CDR2 YDEGEE. CDR3 length: 14 amino acids. V was trimmed by 2 bases and J by 4 bases, leaving 10 bases between them. The CDR3 region has the DNA TGTGCCAGCAGCTTAGGGTCCTGGGGAAACACCATATATTTT. Its translation: CASSLGSWGNTIYF.

V and J are TRBV29-1 and TRBJ2-1; D gene ambiguous. CDR3 length equals 12 residues. V lost 6 bases and J 8 bases, leaving 14 bases between the germline ends. Germline V gene data show CDR1 as SQVTM and CDR2 as ANQGSEA. The CDR3: CSVLGSNHEQFF. CDR3 nucleotide sequence: TGCAGCGTACTCGGCAGCAACCATGAGCAGTTCTTC.

V gene TRBV6-5 combines with J gene TRBJ1-1; 10 positions agree with TRBD1. The V and J ends lost 2 bases and 5 bases, in that order; junction bases with no gene match: 2. CDR3 size: 14 residues. In germline, CDR1 is MNHEY, CDR2 SVGAGI. The CDR3, as DNA: TGTGCCAGCAGTTACGGGACAGGGGTTACTGAAGCTTTCTTT. It yields the protein CASSYGTGVTEAFF.

Only one count was recorded for this clone. The CDR3 loop is CASSQDSYSSGNTIYF. The CDR3 DNA follows: TGCGCCAGCAGCCAAGATTCGTATAGTTCTGGAAACACCATATATTTT. J is TRBJ1-3 and V is TRBV4-1; no firm D call. Trimming stripped 0 bases from V and 1 base from J, with 10 bases between. This CDR3 region has 16 residues. The germline V gene encodes CDR1 MGHRA and CDR2 YSYEKL.

The rearrangement links TRBV6-4 to TRBJ1-6, with D tentatively TRBD1 (6 bases). The CDR3 runs 14 residues. The V and J ends lost 6 bases and 5 bases respectively, with 11 bases between them. Germline CDR1 is MRHNA and CDR2 is SNTAGT. The CDR3 protein is CASSAQGHNSPLHF. CDR3 sequence (DNA): TGTGCCAGCAGCGCCCAGGGGCATAATTCACCCCTCCACTTT.

CDR3 residues: CARLVGPCSYNSPLHF. For the CDR3, the DNA is TGTGCCAGATTGGTAGGTCCGTGCTCCTATAATTCACCCCTCCACTTT. The gene calls are TRBV21-1 and TRBJ1-6. TRBV21-1 is described as a pseudogene. The CDR3 runs to 16 residues.

The V call is TRBV5-6, the J call TRBJ1-5; D might be TRBD1 (5 bases). V was shortened by 1 base and J by 3 bases, with 11 bases between the two germline ends. This CDR3 region has 15 residues. The germline CDR1 and CDR2 sequences are SGHDT and YYEEEE. CDR3 residues: CASSLMEGFNQPQHF. The CDR3 DNA reads TGTGCCAGCAGCTTGATGGAGGGGTTCAATCAGCCCCAGCATTTT. Full variable domain (outside the CDR3, taken from reference TRBV5-6 and TRBJ1-5): DAGVTQSPTHLIKTRGQQVTLRCSPKSGHDTVSWYQQALGQGPQFIFQYYEEEERQRGNFPDRFSGHQFPNYSSELNVNALLLGDSALYLCASSLMEGFNQPQHFGDGTRLSIL.

The V and J genes are TRBV4-2 and TRBJ2-1; D is perhaps TRBD2 (7 bases). Germline CDR1 is LGHNA and CDR2 is YNFKEQ. V lost 4 bases, J lost 5 bases, and 15 bases lay in between. The CDR3 runs to 15 residues. CDR3 protein: CASSLGGGANNEQFF. The CDR3 nucleotides read TGTGCCAGCAGCCTGGGCGGGGGCGCGAACAATGAGCAGTTCTTC.

The chain has TRBV18 and TRBJ2-6; TRBD2 aligns across 7 bases. CDR3 length equals 17 residues. J lost 0 bases, V lost 6 bases, and 8 bases had no gene match. CDR1 is KGHSH and CDR2 is LQKENI in the germline V gene. DNA of the CDR3: TGTGCCAGCTCGCTGACTAGCTCTATCTCTGGGGCCAACGTCCTGACTTTC. Protein product: CASSLTSSISGANVLTF.

The chain uses TRBV6-2 or TRBV6-3 and TRBJ2-5; D tentatively fits TRBD1 or TRBD2 (6 bases each). This CDR3 region has 15 residues. The germline V and J ends were trimmed by 2 bases and 5 bases, with 15 bases remaining between them. Germline lookup yields CDR1 MNHEY and CDR2 SVGEGT. In DNA, the CDR3 is TGTGCCAGCAGTTACGCCGTCGGGGGCGGCGAGACCCAGTACTTC. It yields the protein CASSYAVGGGETQYF.

The chain couples TRBV27 to TRBJ1-2; the D gene is possibly TRBD1 (6 bases). CDR1 and CDR2 (germline): MNHEY, SMNVEV (reference sequence). The CDR3 consists of 18 residues. V lost 1 base to trimming and J lost 1 base, with 19 bases between them. CDR3 protein: CASSLLGHPGQHNYGYTF. The DNA of the CDR3 is TGTGCCAGCAGTTTATTAGGGCACCCGGGACAACATAACTATGGCTACACCTTC.

The chain recombines TRBV2 with TRBJ2-3, with 11 bases matching TRBD2. Losses at the gene ends were 6 bases for V and 4 bases for J; bases not matched to a gene: 9. CDR3 length: 16 amino acids. CDR1 and CDR2 from the germline V gene are SNHLY and FYNNEI. The CDR3 here is CASRQLAGVSSDTQYF. DNA of the CDR3: TGTGCCAGCAGACAACTAGCGGGGGTCTCCTCAGATACGCAGTATTTT.

This clone is a singleton in its sample. The gene calls are TRBV2 and TRBJ1-5; possibly TRBD1 for D (5 bases). CDR3 length: 14 amino acids. V shed 4 bases and J shed 6 bases, with 13 bases lying between them. Germline V gives CDR1 SNHLY, CDR2 FYNNEI. The CDR3 here is CASSVEGVGQPQHF. CDR3 in DNA: TGTGCCAGCAGTGTAGAAGGGGTGGGTCAGCCCCAGCATTTT.

The rearrangement joins TRBV11-2 to TRBJ1-6; D not resolved. The V end was cut by 1 base, the J end by 13 bases, with 8 bases between. The CDR3 totals 12 residues. The germline V gene has CDR1 SGHAT and CDR2 FQNNGV. The CDR3 DNA reads as TGTGCCAGCAGCTTAGTTGGCGGTCCCCTCCACTTT. Its translation: CASSLVGGPLHF.

This chain joins TRBV29-1 and TRBJ1-2, with D maybe TRBD1 (6 bases). This CDR3 has 14 amino acids. V was pared by 2 bases and J by 8 bases, with 18 bases between. The germline CDR1 and CDR2 sequences are SQVTM and ANQGSEA. CDR3 DNA sequence: TGCAGCGTTGAAAGGGACATCGGCAGGGTCGGCTACACCTTC. Residues: CSVERDIGRVGYTF.

The chain couples TRBV6-5 to TRBJ2-1, with D perhaps matching TRBD2 (6 bases). In germline, CDR1 is MNHEY, CDR2 SVGAGI. The CDR3 consists of 15 residues. The ends were cut back, 7 bases at V and 7 bases at J, with 20 bases in the middle. CDR3 protein: CASTHYTGEGNEQFF. In DNA form, the CDR3 reads TGTGCCAGCACCCACTACACGGGAGAGGGAAATGAGCAGTTCTTC.

This chain joins TRBV9 and TRBJ2-1; TRBD2 agrees at 8 bases. The V gene end was trimmed by 0 bases and the J gene end by 4 bases; junction bases not matched to a gene: 3. There are 15 residues in the CDR3. Per the germline V gene, CDR1 is SGDLS and CDR2 is YYNGEE. The CDR3 here is CASSVASGPYNEQFF. CDR3 nucleotide sequence: TGTGCCAGCAGCGTAGCTAGCGGGCCTTACAATGAGCAGTTCTTC.

The J gene is TRBJ1-1, the V gene TRBV20-1, with D unresolved. The V end lost 3 bases, the J end lost 11 bases, and 13 bases lay between the germline ends. In germline, CDR1 is DFQATT, CDR2 SNEGSKA (reference sequence). The CDR3 has 11 residues. The CDR3 loop reads CSASFPGEAFF. DNA for the CDR3: TGCAGTGCTAGCTTTCCCGGGGAGGCTTTCTTT.

The rearrangement joins TRBV6-5 to TRBJ1-2; D is unclear. Trimming took off 6 bases at V and 8 bases at J, with 16 bases between the two ends. The CDR3 length is 13 residues. Germline V gives CDR1 MNHEY, CDR2 SVGAGI. CDR3 region: CASRGPGSEGYTF. The CDR3 DNA follows: TGTGCCAGCAGGGGTCCGGGTAGTGAGGGCTACACCTTC.

V is TRBV6-4 and J is TRBJ1-6; TRBD1 might be the D (6 bases). Trimming took off 6 bases at V and 10 bases at J, with 16 bases between the two ends. The germline CDR1 and CDR2 sequences are MRHNA and SNTAGT. CDR3 length: 14 residues. The CDR3 loop is CASREGHEGSPLHF. The DNA for the CDR3 is TGTGCCAGCAGGGAGGGACATGAAGGCTCACCCCTCCACTTT.

This clone turned up a few times. V and J are TRBV27 and TRBJ2-3, with 10 bases fitting TRBD1. Germline V lookup: CDR1 MNHEY, CDR2 SMNVEV (reference sequence). CDR3 length: 19 amino acids. Trimming removed 0 bases from V and 3 bases from J; junction bases left unmatched: 12. The CDR3 DNA follows: TGTGCCAGCAGTTTATCTATGCCCGTGGGGGACAGGGGTACAGATACGCAGTATTTT. As protein: CASSLSMPVGDRGTDTQYF.

J is TRBJ2-2 and V is TRBV6-5; D not resolved. This CDR3 is 15 amino acids long. Germline V gene lookup returns CDR1 MNHEY and CDR2 SVGAGI. Trimming cost V 10 bases and J 0 bases, with 15 bases left between them. CDR3 protein: CATTIGAANTGELFF. The CDR3 DNA reads TGTGCCACCACAATTGGAGCTGCGAACACCGGGGAGCTGTTTTTT.

The gene calls are TRBV3-1 (or the pseudogene TRBV3-2) and TRBJ1-2; possible D gene TRBD1, 6 bases. CDR3 length equals 14 residues. Trimming pared 0 bases from V and 6 bases from J, leaving 11 bases between. Germline V gives CDR1 LGHDT, CDR2 YNNKEL (reference sequence). The CDR3 bases are TGTGCCAGCAGCCAAGATCTAGGGGGAAATGGCTACACCTTC. This sequence encodes CASSQDLGGNGYTF.

The chain recombines TRBV5-1 with TRBJ1-1; 7 bases map to TRBD1. The CDR3 has 14 residues. V trimming: 1 base; J trimming: 4 bases; junction bases outside the gene matches: 4. CDR1 and CDR2 (germline): SGHRS, YFSETQ. This CDR3 is CASSLLTGATEAFF. The DNA for the CDR3 is TGCGCCAGCAGCTTGTTAACAGGGGCCACTGAAGCTTTCTTT.

This clone was seen only once. The rearrangement joins TRBV6-5 to TRBJ2-5, with 7 bases fitting TRBD1. The germline CDR1 and CDR2 sequences are MNHEY and SVGAGI. The CDR3 covers 15 residues. The V segment lost 4 bases and the J segment 5 bases; nucleotides outside the gene matches: 10. In DNA, the CDR3 is TGTGCCAGCAGTTGGGGCAGACAGGGAACCGAGACCCAGTACTTC. Translated: CASSWGRQGTETQYF.

J is TRBJ2-2 and V is TRBV5-1; D is uncertain. CDR1 SGHRS and CDR2 YFSETQ come from the germline V gene. This CDR3 region has 11 residues. Trimming left V 7 bases short and J 8 bases short, with 9 bases between. CDR3 residues: CASGNRGELFF. In DNA form, the CDR3 reads TGCGCCAGCGGCAATAGGGGGGAGCTGTTTTTT.